This entry lists 3 T cell receptor beta chains sequenced from one sample in a study of shared T cell receptors in the human thymus. Some clones are missing from TCRdb's copy, which holds only in-frame ones; the method was immunoSEQ multiplex PCR. In the table there are 600,000 or so clones, around 87% of which are singletons. These data were likewise used in another study, on human thymus T cells.

Sequences were obtained from thymocytes. These receptors all come from a boy younger than two with a congenital heart defect.

The CDR3 nucleotides are TGTGCCAGCAGTGGTGGCCCCACAGATACGCAGTATTTT. Amino acids: CASSGGPTDTQYF. J is TRBJ2-3 and V is TRBV9; D gene unclear. The V gene's germline CDR1 is SGDLS and CDR2 YYNGEE. Trimming cost V 5 bases and J 2 bases, with 9 bases left between them. CDR3 size: 13 residues.

The chain joins TRBV15 to TRBJ2-1; 15 nucleotides line up with TRBD2. The CDR3 spans 21 residues. The V gene's germline CDR1 is LNHNV and CDR2 YYDKDF (reference sequence). Trimming removed 0 bases from V and 1 base from J; junction bases left unmatched: 10. The CDR3 sequence: CATSRDLVGLAGGRSYNEQFF. The CDR3 DNA follows: TGTGCCACCAGCAGAGATCTGGTGGGACTAGCGGGGGGCCGGTCCTACAATGAGCAGTTCTTC.

This rearrangement joins TRBV6-1 to TRBJ1-5; D might be TRBD1 (6 bases). CDR3 length equals 15 residues. With 5 bases removed from V and 4 bases from J, the gap between germline ends came to 15 bases. The germline V gene has CDR1 MNHNS and CDR2 SASEGT. The chain's CDR3 is CASSPEEGGNQPQHF. The CDR3 region has the DNA TGTGCCAGCAGTCCAGAAGAGGGGGGGAATCAGCCCCAGCATTTT.